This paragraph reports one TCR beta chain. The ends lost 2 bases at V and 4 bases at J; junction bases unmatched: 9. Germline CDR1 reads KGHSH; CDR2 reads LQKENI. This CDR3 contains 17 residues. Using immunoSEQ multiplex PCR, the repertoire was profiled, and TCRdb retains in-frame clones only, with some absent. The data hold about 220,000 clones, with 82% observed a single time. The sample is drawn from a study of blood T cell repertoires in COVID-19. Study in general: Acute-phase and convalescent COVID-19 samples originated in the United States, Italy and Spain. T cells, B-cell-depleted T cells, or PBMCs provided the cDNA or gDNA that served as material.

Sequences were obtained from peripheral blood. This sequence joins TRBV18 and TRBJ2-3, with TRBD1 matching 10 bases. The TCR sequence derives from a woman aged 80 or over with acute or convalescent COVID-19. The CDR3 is CASSPGLGQGIADTQYF. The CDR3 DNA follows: TGTGCCAGCTCACCAGGGCTGGGACAGGGGATCGCAGATACGCAGTATTTT.